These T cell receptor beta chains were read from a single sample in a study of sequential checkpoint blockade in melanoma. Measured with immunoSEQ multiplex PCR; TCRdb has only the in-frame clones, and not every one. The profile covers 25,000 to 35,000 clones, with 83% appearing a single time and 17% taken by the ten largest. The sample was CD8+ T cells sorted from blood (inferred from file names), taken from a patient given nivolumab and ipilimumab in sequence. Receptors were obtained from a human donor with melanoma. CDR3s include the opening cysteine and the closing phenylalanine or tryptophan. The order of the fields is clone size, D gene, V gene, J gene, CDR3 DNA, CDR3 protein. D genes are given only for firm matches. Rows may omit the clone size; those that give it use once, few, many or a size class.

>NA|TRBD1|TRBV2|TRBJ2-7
TGTGCCAGGGGGGGGACAGGGGGCTCGGACGAGCAGTACTTC
CARGGTGGSDEQYF
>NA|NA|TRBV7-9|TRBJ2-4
TGTGCCAGCAGCATCTGGACAGACCTAGCCAAAAACATTCAGTACTTC
CASSIWTDLAKNIQYF
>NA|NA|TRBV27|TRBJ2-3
TGTGCCAGCAGTTTATCGCGGGGGCGCGTTCGTGATACGCAGTATTTT
CASSLSRGRVRDTQYF
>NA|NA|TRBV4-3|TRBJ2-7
TGCGCCAGCAGCCAAGTCGCAAGCAATACCTACGAGCAGTACTTC
CASSQVASNTYEQYF
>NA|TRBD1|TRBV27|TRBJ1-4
TGTGCCAGCAATTCGGACAGGGAAGTTGAAAAACTGTTTTTT
CASNSDREVEKLFF
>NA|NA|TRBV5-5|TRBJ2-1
TGTGCCAGCAGCCAGGGGCCCGGGGGAGGGGCCTACAATGAGCAGTTCTTC
CASSQGPGGGAYNEQFF
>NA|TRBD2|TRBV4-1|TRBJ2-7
TGCGCCAGCAGCTCCCGACTAGCGGGGGGCCAGTACTTC
CASSSRLAGGQYF
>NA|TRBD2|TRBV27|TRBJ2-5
TGTGCCAGCAGTAGTACTAGCGGGGTCGAACGGTGGACCCAGTACTTC
CASSSTSGVERWTQYF
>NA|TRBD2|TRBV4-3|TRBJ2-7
TGCGCCAGCAGCCAAGATCCTACTAGCGAGGCCTACGAGCAGTACTTC
CASSQDPTSEAYEQYF
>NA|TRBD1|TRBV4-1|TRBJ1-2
TGCGCCAGCAGCCTTACCCCGGGGACAGACTATGGCTACACCTTC
CASSLTPGTDYGYTF
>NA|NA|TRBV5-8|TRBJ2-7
TGTGCCGGAACCGACTGGAGCTCCTACGAGCAGTACTTC
CAGTDWSSYEQYF
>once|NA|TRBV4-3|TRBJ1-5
TGCGCCAGCAGCCAAGAACATGCAGGGGTTCAGCCCCAGCATTTT
CASSQEHAGVQPQHF
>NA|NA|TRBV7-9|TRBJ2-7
TGTGCCAGCAGCTCTACGTGGTCCTCCTACGAGCAGTACTTC
CASSSTWSSYEQYF
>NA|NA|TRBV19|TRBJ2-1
TGTGCCAGTGGGGGGGGCGTAAGCTCCTACAATGAGCAGTTCTTC
CASGGGVSSYNEQFF
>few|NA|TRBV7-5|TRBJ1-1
TGTGCCAGCAGCCCGACAGGGGGCACTGAAGCTTTCTTT
CASSPTGGTEAFF
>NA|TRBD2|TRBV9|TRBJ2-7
TGTGCCAGCAGCGGCTTGGGAGGGGTGGGCTACGAGCAGTACTTC
CASSGLGGVGYEQYF
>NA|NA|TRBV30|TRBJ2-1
TGTGCCTGGAGTGGGCAGGCCGAGTTCTTC
CAWSGQAEFF
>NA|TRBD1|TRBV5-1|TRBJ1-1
TGCGCCAGCAGCTCTACAGGGGAGGCTGAAGCTTTCTTT
CASSSTGEAEAFF
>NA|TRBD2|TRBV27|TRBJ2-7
TGTGCCAGCTGGGCGGGGGGAGGGGAGCAGTACTTC
CASWAGGGEQYF
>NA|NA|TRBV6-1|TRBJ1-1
TGTGCCAGCAGTCAAATTGACACAGGATCCGAAGCTTTCTTT
CASSQIDTGSEAFF
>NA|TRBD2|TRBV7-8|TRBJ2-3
TGTGCCAGCAGCTTTGAGCGGGAGGGCCAAAGCACAGATACGCAGTATTTT
CASSFEREGQSTDTQYF
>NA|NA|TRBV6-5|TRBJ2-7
TGTGCCAGCAGTTACTCGACCGGGTTCCCCTACGAGCAGTACTTC
CASSYSTGFPYEQYF
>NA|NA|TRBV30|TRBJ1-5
TGTGCCTGGAGTTTTCGGGGAGTTAATCAGCCCCAGCATTTT
CAWSFRGVNQPQHF
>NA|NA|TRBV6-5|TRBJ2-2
TGTGCCAGCAGTTACTCCCGGGGCGGGGAGCTGTTTTTT
CASSYSRGGELFF
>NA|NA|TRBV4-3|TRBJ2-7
TGCGCCAGCAGCCAAGCTAGCGATAGCTCCTACGAGCAGTACTTC
CASSQASDSSYEQYF
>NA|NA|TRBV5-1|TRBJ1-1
TGCGCCAGCAGCTTGTGGGCTGCGAACACTGAAGCTTTCTTT
CASSLWAANTEAFF
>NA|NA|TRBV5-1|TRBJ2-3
TGCGCCAGCAGCTTGCCCCTAGGGAGGGATACGCAGTATTTT
CASSLPLGRDTQYF
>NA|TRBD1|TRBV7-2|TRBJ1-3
TGTGCCAGCAGCGACCGGGACAGGGTTTACTCTGGAAACACCATATATTTT
CASSDRDRVYSGNTIYF
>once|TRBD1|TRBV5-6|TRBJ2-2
TGTGCCAGCAGCTCCGGGACAGGGGGCGCGAACGTGGGGGAGCTGTTTTTT
CASSSGTGGANVGELFF
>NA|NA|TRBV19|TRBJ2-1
TGTGCCAGTAGTTTCAGCGGCTTCAATGAGCAGTTCTTC
CASSFSGFNEQFF
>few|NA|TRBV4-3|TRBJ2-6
TGCGCCAGCAGTCTCTCGCCAGGGTCTGGGGCCAACGTCCTGACTTTC
CASSLSPGSGANVLTF
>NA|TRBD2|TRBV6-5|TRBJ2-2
TGTGCCAGCAGTTCCCTAGCGGGAGCGAACACCGGGGAGCTGTTTTTT
CASSSLAGANTGELFF
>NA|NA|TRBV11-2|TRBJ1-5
TGTGCCAGCAGCTTATCGCAGGGGAGCAATCAGCCCCAGCATTTT
CASSLSQGSNQPQHF
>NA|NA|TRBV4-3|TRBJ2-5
TGCGCCAGCAGCCAAGACGGAGGTGGGAGTGAGACCCAGTACTTC
CASSQDGGGSETQYF
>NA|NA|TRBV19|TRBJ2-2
TGTGCCAGTAGTTTTCCGGGGGAGCTGTTTTTT
CASSFPGELFF
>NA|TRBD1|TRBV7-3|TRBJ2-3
TGTGCCAGCAGCTTGAGTCCGGGACAGGGAGTAGATACGCAGTATTTT
CASSLSPGQGVDTQYF
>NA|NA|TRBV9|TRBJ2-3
TGTGCCAGCAGCTCAGAGGGGGGGGCGCGTCCAGATACGCAGTATTTT
CASSSEGGARPDTQYF
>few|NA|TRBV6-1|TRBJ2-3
TGTGCCAGCAGTGAAGCGAGTGGGAGTTATACGCAGTATTTT
CASSEASGSYTQYF
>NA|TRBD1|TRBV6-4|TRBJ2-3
TGTGCCAGCAGTGATACAGGGGGCACAGATACGCAGTATTTT
CASSDTGGTDTQYF
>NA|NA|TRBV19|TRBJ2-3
TGTGCCAGTAGCCCGGCAGGAGGGAATACGCAGTATTTT
CASSPAGGNTQYF